These 2 T cell receptor beta chains were sequenced from one sample in a study of regulatory T cells in long-lasting Graves disease. The time point was: persistent/refractory GD, antithyroid drugs over 5 years with positive TRAb. TCR sequences were obtained from RNA taken from PBMCs. CDR3-region Arm-PCR and iRepertoire HTBI primers produced the TCR beta libraries. TCRdb ran MiXCR on the multiplex PCR reads and lists one entry per CDR3 protein. Of under 450,000 distinct CDR3 sequences in the sample, around 24% were seen once. This specimen consisted of peripheral blood mononuclear cells (PBMCs), obtained when the disease was refractory, from a patient treated with antithyroid drugs. These receptor sequences come from a female donor with Graves disease.

The chain employs TRBV30 and TRBJ1-1; D remains ambiguous. The CDR3 runs 15 residues. Germline V CDR1 and CDR2: GTSNPN, SVGIG (reference sequence). V lost 0 bases to trimming and J lost 4 bases, with 15 bases between them. DNA for the CDR3: TGTGCCTGGAGTGTCGCGGGCCTGGAGAGCACTGAAGCTTTCTTT. This codes for CAWSVAGLESTEAFF.

This chain uses TRBV15 with TRBJ1-6, with D hard to call. Trimming stripped 1 base from V and 0 bases from J, with 7 bases between. CDR1 is LNHNV and CDR2 is YYDKDF in the germline V gene (reference sequence). CDR3 length: 16 amino acids. The DNA for the CDR3 is TGTGCCACCAGCAGAGGACACAGCTCCTATAATTCACCCCTCCACTTT. Protein: CATSRGHSSYNSPLHF.